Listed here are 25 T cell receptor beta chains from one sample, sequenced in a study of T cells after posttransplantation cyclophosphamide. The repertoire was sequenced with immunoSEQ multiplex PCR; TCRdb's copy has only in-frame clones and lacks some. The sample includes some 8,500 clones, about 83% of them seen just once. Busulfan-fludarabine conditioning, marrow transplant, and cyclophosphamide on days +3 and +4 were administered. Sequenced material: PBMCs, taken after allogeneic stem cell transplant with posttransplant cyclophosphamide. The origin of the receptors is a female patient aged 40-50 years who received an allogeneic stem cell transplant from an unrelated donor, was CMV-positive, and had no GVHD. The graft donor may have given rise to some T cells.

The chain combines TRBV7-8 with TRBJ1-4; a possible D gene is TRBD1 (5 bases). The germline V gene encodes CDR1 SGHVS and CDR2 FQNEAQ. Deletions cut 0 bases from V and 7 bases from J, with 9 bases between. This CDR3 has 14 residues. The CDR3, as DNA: TGTGCCAGCAGCTTAGCGGGGCCGGGTGAAAAACTGTTTTTT. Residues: CASSLAGPGEKLFF.

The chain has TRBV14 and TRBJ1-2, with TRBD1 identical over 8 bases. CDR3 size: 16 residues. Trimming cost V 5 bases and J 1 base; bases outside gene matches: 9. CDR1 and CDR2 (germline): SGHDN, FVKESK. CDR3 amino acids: CASSWSRGLRNYGYTF. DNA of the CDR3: TGTGCCAGCAGCTGGTCCAGGGGGCTTCGTAACTATGGCTACACCTTC.

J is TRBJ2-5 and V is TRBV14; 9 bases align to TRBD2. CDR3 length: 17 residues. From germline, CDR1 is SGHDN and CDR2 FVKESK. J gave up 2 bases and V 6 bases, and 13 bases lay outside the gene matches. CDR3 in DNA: TGTGCCAGCAGTCTACTGGGGACTAGCAGTTATCAAGAGACCCAGTACTTC. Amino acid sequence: CASSLLGTSSYQETQYF.

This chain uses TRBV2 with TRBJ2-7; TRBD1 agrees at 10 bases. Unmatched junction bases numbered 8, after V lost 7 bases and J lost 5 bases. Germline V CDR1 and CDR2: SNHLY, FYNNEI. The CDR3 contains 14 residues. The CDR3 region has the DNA TGTGCCAGCAATCTCGACAGGGGGCACGACGAGCAGTACTTC. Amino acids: CASNLDRGHDEQYF.

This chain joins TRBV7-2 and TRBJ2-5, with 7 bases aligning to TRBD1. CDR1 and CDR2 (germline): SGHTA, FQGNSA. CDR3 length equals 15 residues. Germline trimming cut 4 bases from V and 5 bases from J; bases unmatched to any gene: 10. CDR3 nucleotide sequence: TGTGCCAGCAGCTCGGCTAACAGGGGTGTGGAGACCCAGTACTTC. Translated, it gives CASSSANRGVETQYF.

CDR3 protein: CASSPAGIEQYF. The CDR3, as DNA: TGTGCCAGCAGCCCCGCGGGCATCGAGCAGTACTTC. This chain links TRBV11-2 with TRBJ2-7, with a possible D match to TRBD2 (5 bases). The CDR3 has 12 residues. CDR1 and CDR2 (germline): SGHAT, FQNNGV. Trimming removed 5 bases at V and 6 bases at J, with 11 bases between.

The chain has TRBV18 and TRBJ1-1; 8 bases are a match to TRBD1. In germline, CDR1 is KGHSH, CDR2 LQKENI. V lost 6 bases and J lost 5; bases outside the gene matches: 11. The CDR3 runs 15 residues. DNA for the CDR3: TGTGCCAGCTCGCTCCGTACAGGGGGAGAGACTGAAGCTTTCTTT. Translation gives CASSLRTGGETEAFF.

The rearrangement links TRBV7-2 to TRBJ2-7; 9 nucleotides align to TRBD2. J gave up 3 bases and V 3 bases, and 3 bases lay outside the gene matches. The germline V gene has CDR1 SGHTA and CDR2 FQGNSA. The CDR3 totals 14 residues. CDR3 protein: CASSLRGGFYEQYF. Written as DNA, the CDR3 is TGTGCCAGCAGCTTGCGGGGGGGCTTCTACGAGCAGTACTTC.

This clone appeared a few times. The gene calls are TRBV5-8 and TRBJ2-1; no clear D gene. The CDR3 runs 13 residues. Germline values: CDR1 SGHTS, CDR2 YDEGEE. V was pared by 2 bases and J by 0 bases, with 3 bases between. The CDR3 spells CASSLASYNEQFF. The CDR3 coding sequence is TGTGCCAGCAGCTTAGCCTCCTACAATGAGCAGTTCTTC.

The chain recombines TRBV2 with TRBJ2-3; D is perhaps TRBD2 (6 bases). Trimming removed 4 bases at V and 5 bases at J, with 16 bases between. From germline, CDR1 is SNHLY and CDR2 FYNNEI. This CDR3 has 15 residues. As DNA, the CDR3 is TGTGCCAGCAGTGCCTCCTTGGGGGGTGAAGATACGCAGTATTTT. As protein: CASSASLGGEDTQYF.

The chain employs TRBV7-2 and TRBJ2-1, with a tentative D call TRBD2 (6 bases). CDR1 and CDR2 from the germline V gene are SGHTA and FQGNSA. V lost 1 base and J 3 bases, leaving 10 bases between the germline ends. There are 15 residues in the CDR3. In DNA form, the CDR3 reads TGTGCCAGCAGCTTAGATCAGGGACTCTACAATGAGCAGTTCTTC. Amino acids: CASSLDQGLYNEQFF.

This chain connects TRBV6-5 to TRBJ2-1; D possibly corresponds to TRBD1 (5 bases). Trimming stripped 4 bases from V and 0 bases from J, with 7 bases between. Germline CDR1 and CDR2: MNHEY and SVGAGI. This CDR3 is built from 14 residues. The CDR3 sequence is CASSSGFSYNEQFF. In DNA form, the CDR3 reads TGTGCCAGCAGTTCAGGGTTCTCCTACAATGAGCAGTTCTTC.

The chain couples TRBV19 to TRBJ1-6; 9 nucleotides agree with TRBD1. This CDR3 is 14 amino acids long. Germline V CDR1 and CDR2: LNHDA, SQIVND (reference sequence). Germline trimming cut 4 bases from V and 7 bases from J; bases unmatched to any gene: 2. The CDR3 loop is CASSNTGGNSPLHF. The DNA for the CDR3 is TGTGCCAGTAGTAACACAGGGGGCAATTCACCCCTCCACTTT.

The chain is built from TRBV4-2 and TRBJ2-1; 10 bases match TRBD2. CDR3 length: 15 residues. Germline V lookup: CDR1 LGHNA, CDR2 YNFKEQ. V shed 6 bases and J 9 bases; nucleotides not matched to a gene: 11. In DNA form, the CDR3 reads TGTGCCAGCAGTTCCAGCACTAGCGGGGTCAGTGAGCAGTTCTTC. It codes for CASSSSTSGVSEQFF.

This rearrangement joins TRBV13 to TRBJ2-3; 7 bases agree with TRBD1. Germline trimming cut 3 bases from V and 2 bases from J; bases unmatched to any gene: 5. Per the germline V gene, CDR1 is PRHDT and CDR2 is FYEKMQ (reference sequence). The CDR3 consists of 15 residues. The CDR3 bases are TGTGCCAGCAGCTTCGGACAGGAAGACACAGATACGCAGTATTTT. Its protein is CASSFGQEDTDTQYF.

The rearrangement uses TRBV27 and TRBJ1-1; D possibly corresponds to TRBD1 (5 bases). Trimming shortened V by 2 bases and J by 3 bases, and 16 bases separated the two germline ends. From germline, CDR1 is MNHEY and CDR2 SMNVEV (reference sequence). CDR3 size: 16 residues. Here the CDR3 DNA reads TGTGCCAGCAGTTTAGTCCCAGGGTCTGGGGACACTGAAGCTTTCTTT. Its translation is CASSLVPGSGDTEAFF.

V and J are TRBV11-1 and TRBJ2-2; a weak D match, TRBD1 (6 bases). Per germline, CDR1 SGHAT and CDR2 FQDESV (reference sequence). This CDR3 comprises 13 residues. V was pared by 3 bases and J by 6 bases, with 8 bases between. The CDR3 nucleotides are TGTGCCAGCAGCTTTGCAGGGGCCGGGGAGCTGTTTTTT. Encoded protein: CASSFAGAGELFF.

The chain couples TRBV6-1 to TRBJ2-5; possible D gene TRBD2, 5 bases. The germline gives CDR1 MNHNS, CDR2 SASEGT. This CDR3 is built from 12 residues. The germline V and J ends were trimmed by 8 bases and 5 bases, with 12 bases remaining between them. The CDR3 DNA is TGTGCCAGCGGAGGCCTAGGGGAGACCCAGTACTTC. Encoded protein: CASGGLGETQYF.

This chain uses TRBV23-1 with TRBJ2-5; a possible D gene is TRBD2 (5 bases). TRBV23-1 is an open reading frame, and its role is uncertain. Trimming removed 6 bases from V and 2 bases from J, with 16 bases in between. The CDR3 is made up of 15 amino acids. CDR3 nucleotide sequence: TGCGCCAGCAGGACGCGGGCGTTAATACAAGAGACCCAGTACTTC. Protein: CASRTRALIQETQYF.

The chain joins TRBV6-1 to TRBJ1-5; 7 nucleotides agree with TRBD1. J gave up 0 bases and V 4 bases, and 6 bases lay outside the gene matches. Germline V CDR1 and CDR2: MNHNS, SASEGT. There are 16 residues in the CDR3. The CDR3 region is CASSVYRGYSNQPQHF. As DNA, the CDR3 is TGTGCCAGCAGTGTTTACAGGGGCTATAGCAATCAGCCCCAGCATTTT.

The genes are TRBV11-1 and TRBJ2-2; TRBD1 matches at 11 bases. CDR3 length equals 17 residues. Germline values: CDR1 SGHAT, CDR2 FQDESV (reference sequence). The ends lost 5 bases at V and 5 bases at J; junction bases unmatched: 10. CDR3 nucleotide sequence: TGTGCCAGCAGCCTACAGGGGACAGGGGGACAGACCGGGGAGCTGTTTTTT. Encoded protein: CASSLQGTGGQTGELFF.

The CDR3 protein is CARTPHQGDTGELFF. The CDR3 region has the DNA TGTGCCAGGACACCTCATCAGGGGGATACCGGGGAGCTGTTTTTT. The rearrangement uses TRBV5-3 and TRBJ2-2; 7 bases are a match to TRBD1. TRBV5-3 is classed as an ORF, of uncertain function. The CDR3 is made up of 15 amino acids. After removal of 8 bases from V and 5 bases from J, the junction contained 12 bases not matched to a gene.

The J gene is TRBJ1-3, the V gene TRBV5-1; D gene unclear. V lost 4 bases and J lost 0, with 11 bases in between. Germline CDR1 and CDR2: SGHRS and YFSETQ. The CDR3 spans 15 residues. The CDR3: CASSVSPNSGNTIYF. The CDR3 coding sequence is TGCGCCAGCAGCGTGAGTCCTAACTCTGGAAACACCATATATTTT.

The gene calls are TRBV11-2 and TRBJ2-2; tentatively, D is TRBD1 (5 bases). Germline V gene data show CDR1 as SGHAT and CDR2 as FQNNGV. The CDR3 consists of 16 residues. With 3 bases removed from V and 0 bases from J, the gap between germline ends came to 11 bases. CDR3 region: CASSLRQLPNTGELFF. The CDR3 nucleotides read TGTGCCAGCAGCTTGAGACAGTTGCCGAACACCGGGGAGCTGTTTTTT.

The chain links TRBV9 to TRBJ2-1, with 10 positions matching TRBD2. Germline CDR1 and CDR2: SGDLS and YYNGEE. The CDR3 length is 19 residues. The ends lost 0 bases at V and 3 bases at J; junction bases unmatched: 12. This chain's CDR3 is CASSVEPSGGGNHYNEQFF. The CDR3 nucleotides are TGTGCCAGCAGCGTAGAGCCTAGCGGGGGCGGAAATCACTACAATGAGCAGTTCTTC.